Described below is a single T cell receptor (beta chain) sequence and its context. These data are taken from a study of blood T cell repertoires in COVID-19. Overall study: In each case, the material was cDNA or gDNA derived from T cells, B-cell-depleted T cells, or PBMCs.

From germline, CDR1 is SGHRS and CDR2 YFSETQ. There are 17 residues in the CDR3. V lost 3 bases and J lost 1; bases outside the gene matches: 9. Data came from immunoSEQ multiplex PCR; TCRdb stores just in-frame clones and leaves some out. The top ten clones hold 0.7% of a sample with some 460,000 clones, 75% to 90% of them seen once. Enrolled through a virtual design, the participants were between 18 and 89 years of age and came from some 25 US areas. The clonotype originates from a woman under 30 who had recovered from COVID-19. Sample: PBMCs or T cells enriched from blood (not recorded which). The chain employs TRBV5-1 and TRBJ2-2, with TRBD1 identical over 7 bases. CDR3 amino acids: CASSSTPTGLNTGELFF. In DNA, the CDR3 is TGCGCCAGCAGCTCCACACCGACAGGGTTGAACACCGGGGAGCTGTTTTTT. The full variable domain, in which reference TRBV5-1 and TRBJ2-2 provide the parts outside the CDR3, is KAGVTQTPRYLIKTRGQQVTLSCSPISGHRSVSWYQQTPGQGLQFLFEYFSETQRNKGNFPGRFSGRQFSNSRSEMNVSTLELGDSALYLCASSSTPTGLNTGELFFGEGSRLTVL.